This T cell receptor beta chain is drawn from a study of blood T cell repertoires in COVID-19 (dated by TCRdb to between 2020 and 2021). Study-level background: Samples covering the acute and convalescent phases of COVID-19 were provided by collaborators in the United States, Italy and Spain. HLA class I and class II types, where available, came from metadata supplied by the sample provider rather than from assay-based typing. A freely available public database, intended as a resource for researchers studying the immune response to SARS-CoV-2, is where the repertoires were released. Subjects who had been exposed to COVID-19, were actively infected with it, or had recovered from it provided the deeply sampled blood TCRbeta repertoires that made up the dataset. Samples were obtained from the ongoing ImmuneRACE study (first 160 participants) and from over a thousand subjects provided by 6 global collaborators. The prospective study material was composed of cDNA or gDNA derived from T cells, B-cell-depleted T cells, or PBMCs. A de-identified subject ID, COVID-19 status, age in years and sex were almost always included in the sample metadata. Summary of the overall study and its limitations: The amount of clinical and demographic metadata varied by source and participant and was provided uncurated.

TCRbeta CDR3 regions were amplified from genomic DNA by means of the immunoSEQ Assay, a bias-controlled multiplex PCR. In the source study's methods: Within the assay, amplification of reference gene primers was used to estimate how many nucleated cells each sample contained. Sequence reads were collapsed and filtered to measure the absolute abundance of every unique TCRbeta CDR3 rearrangement. Productive Simpson clonality was computed per sample as the square root of Simpson's diversity index over productive rearrangements. TCRdb's version of the immuneACCESS table is confined to in-frame rearrangements and falls short of the full clone set. An unresolved V gene accounts for under half of the shortfall where checked; the remainder is of unknown origin. V, J and clone size are those of that table, while D and trimming were read from the DNA. Present in this sample are about 38,000 clones, roughly 70% of which were seen just once. In total, the top ten clones hold under 12% of the sample.

V loses 5 bases at its end and J loses 6 bases; junction bases beyond the gene matches: 6. The CDR3 sequence holds 14 residues, the cysteine and phenylalanine included. The read is trimmed to its CDR3 DNA, 42 bases read in frame from base 1. CDR1 and CDR2, per the germline V gene (reference sequence), are SGHNT and YYREEE. In Seattle, one collaborating source enrolled patients while the infection was active and tracked those patients longitudinally over the course of disease. The collaborating institutions used their own protocols to collect whole blood in K2EDTA tubes. For TCRbeta analysis, collaborator samples were shipped as frozen whole blood, as isolated PBMCs, or as DNA extracted from either sample type. As for this clone: The specificity of this receptor is unknown. No qualities accompany the bases; no much larger clone lies one base away.

The rearrangement combines TRBV5-4 with TRBJ1-5, and TRBD1 aligns with 9 junction nucleotides. The sequence was collected from a man between 65 and 80 years old with COVID-19, enrolled during active disease. The sequencing sample was made of peripheral blood. The nucleotide sequence is TGTGCCAGCAGTTCTGACAGGGGGTCTCAGCCCCAGCATTTT. This codes for CASSSDRGSQPQHF.